This TCR beta chain appears in the sequencing data of a study of T cell responses to AZD1222 COVID-19 vaccine. Regarding the study as a whole: Baseline serostatus was positive in only six AZD1222 recipients. Spike as a whole was targeted by vaccine-associated CD4 TCRs, dominant at 160-218 and 743-854.

As for this clone: Its antigen is still unknown.

The protocol was immunoSEQ multiplex PCR, while the TCRdb copy is restricted to in-frame clones and leaves out a portion. This table has 100,000 to 150,000 clones, 85% to 95% appearing once. Germline V gene lookup returns CDR1 LGHDT and CDR2 YNNKEL (reference sequence). Between the trimmed V and J ends, which lost 6 bases and 4 bases, there was a span of 13 bases. The CDR3 consists of 14 residues. V usage is TRBV3-1 (or the pseudogene TRBV3-2) and J usage is TRBJ1-3; D remains ambiguous. This clonotype was obtained from an adult in good health. This specimen was peripheral blood, taken on day 0 of AZD1222 vaccination. The CDR3 protein is CASRPRGEGNTIYF. The CDR3 nucleotides are TGTGCCAGCAGACCTCGCGGGGAGGGAAACACCATATATTTT.